The clone carrying this TCR beta chain was counted once. Antigen unknown. This sequence may be a read error, since a much larger clone differs from it by one base. The data are from a study of T cell repertoires in cytomegalovirus infection. About the study: Through public TCR beta signatures, both CMV infection and matching HLA type were indicated.

A single record per CDR3 protein comes from TCRdb applying MiXCR to the reads. Counted here are some 700,000 distinct CDR3 sequences, 35% occurring once; the ten biggest clones make up about 2.8%. J lost 3 bases, V lost 4 bases, and 18 bases had no gene match. Germline V gene data show CDR1 as SGHTA and CDR2 as FQGNSA. The length of the CDR3 is 20 residues. Study-wide findings and caveats: CMV carriers having the relevant HLA were flagged by cumulative public TCR beta family frequency.

This TCR was sampled from a human donor in good health (CMV status not recorded). Some clones in this sample may be carry-over from other donors' samples. What was sequenced was PBMCs. The V gene is TRBV7-2, the J gene TRBJ2-4; TRBD1 agrees at 10 bases. CDR3 DNA sequence: TGTGCCAGCAGCTCCCCCCCGGGACAGGGGTCGGCGAGGGGCAAAAACATTCAGTACTTC. Its protein product is CASSSPPGQGSARGKNIQYF.